The clone carrying this TCR beta chain has only a few counts. The junction departs from germline at one end; a sequencing error may be responsible. The germline gives CDR1 LNHDA, CDR2 SQIVND (reference sequence). The CDR3 loop spans 13 amino acids. These data originate in a study of metastatic and nonmetastatic thyroid tumors. Using MiXCR, TCRdb re-called clones from the PCR reads. The table shows roughly 18,000 clones, with around 28% occurring only once. None of the patients had undergone any treatment ahead of thyroid surgery. The sequencing input was tumor tissue. This chain uses TRBV19 with TRBJ1-1; D is unclear. The clonotype was recovered from a male donor with papillary thyroid cancer or a benign thyroid nodule (not recorded which). Some clones in this sample may be carry-over from other donors' samples. The CDR3 bases are TGTGCCATTAGTCGAATGGAGGGCACTGAAGCTTTCTTT. This translates into CAISRMEGTEAFF.